This passage covers 3 T cell receptor beta chains from one sample sequenced in a study of blood T cell repertoires in COVID-19. Repertoires were generated with immunoSEQ multiplex PCR, while TCRdb's copy carries only in-frame clones and drops some. Of 250,000 to 300,000 clones in the sample, roughly 85% are singletons; the top ten hold under 7%. Sample: PBMCs or T cells enriched from blood (not recorded which). These receptor sequences come from a woman in her fifties or sixties who had been exposed to COVID-19.

This chain links TRBV29-1 with TRBJ1-1; D unclear. Germline V gene data show CDR1 as SQVTM and CDR2 as ANQGSEA. This CDR3 comprises 12 residues. The V gene lost 0 bases and the J gene lost 7 bases, with 9 bases spanning the gap. CDR3 in DNA: TGCAGCGTTGAAGAGACATTAGGTGAAGCTTTCTTT. Amino acid sequence: CSVEETLGEAFF.

This clone was recorded only once. The J gene is TRBJ1-1, the V gene TRBV29-1; D is unresolved. This CDR3 is 16 amino acids long. Germline CDR1 reads SQVTM; CDR2 reads ANQGSEA. The CDR3 sequence: CSAQTTPKAFDTEAFF. DNA for the CDR3: TGCAGTGCTCAGACGACACCTAAGGCGTTTGACACTGAAGCTTTCTTT.

In this sample, this clone turned up once. This rearrangement joins TRBV15 to TRBJ1-5; D may be TRBD1 (6 bases). Trimming pared 0 bases from V and 7 bases from J, leaving 7 bases between. Germline V CDR1 and CDR2: LNHNV, YYDKDF (reference sequence). CDR3 length equals 13 residues. The CDR3 here is CATSRDRGQPQHF. In DNA form, the CDR3 reads TGTGCCACCAGCAGAGATAGGGGGCAGCCCCAGCATTTT. Full variable domain (outside the CDR3, taken from reference TRBV15 and TRBJ1-5): DAMVIQNPRYQVTQFGKPVTLSCSQTLNHNVMYWYQQKSSQAPKLLFHYYDKDFNNEADTPDNFQSRRPNTSFCFLDIRSPGLGDTAMYLCATSRDRGQPQHFGDGTRLSIL.